The 29 T cell receptor beta chains below all came from one sample that was sequenced in a study of CD8+ T cells in alopecia areata. Extraction and reverse transcription of RNA yielded cDNA as the sequencing template. TCRdb keeps only in-frame clones here, not all; method: immunoSEQ multiplex PCR. This sample has 140,000 to 150,000 clones, with roughly 60% found just once. The source material was CD8+ T cells sorted from blood. The origin of the receptors is a human donor in good health.

This clone is classed as medium-sized. The identical CDR3 is also encoded by other nucleotide sequences in the sample. This chain uses TRBV5-1 with TRBJ2-1, with no clear D. V was trimmed by 4 bases and J by 5 bases, leaving 4 bases between them. The germline V gene encodes CDR1 SGHRS and CDR2 YFSETQ. CDR3 size: 11 residues. The CDR3 protein is CASSGNNEQFF. As DNA, the CDR3 is TGCGCCAGCAGCGGGAACAATGAGCAGTTCTTC.

The rearrangement links TRBV9 to TRBJ2-1; 7 nucleotides match TRBD2. The ends lost 0 bases at V and 6 bases at J; junction bases unmatched: 3. Germline V gene sequence: CDR1 SGDLS, CDR2 YYNGEE. The CDR3 sequence is 14 residues long. CDR3 sequence reads: CASSVASGTNEQFF. The CDR3 nucleotides are TGTGCCAGCAGCGTAGCCAGCGGGACCAATGAGCAGTTCTTC.

This clone occurred a few times. The gene calls are TRBV27 and TRBJ2-5, with D possibly being TRBD2 (6 bases). V lost 6 bases, J lost 4 bases, and 15 bases lay in between. This CDR3 spans 14 amino acids. CDR1 is MNHEY and CDR2 is SMNVEV in the germline V gene (reference sequence). CDR3 bases: TGTGCCAGCAGGCCGGTGGGGGGAGCAGAGACCCAGTACTTC. It encodes CASRPVGGAETQYF.

V gene TRBV5-6 combines with J gene TRBJ2-5; 8 nucleotides agree with TRBD1. CDR1 is SGHDT, CDR2 YYEEEE, per germline. The V gene end was trimmed by 3 bases and the J gene end by 5 bases; junction bases not matched to a gene: 6. CDR3 length: 14 amino acids. CDR3 DNA: TGTGCCAGCAGCTCCGGGACAGGTGGGGAGACCCAGTACTTC. Protein sequence: CASSSGTGGETQYF.

V is TRBV4-1 and J is TRBJ2-7; D unclear. Germline CDR1 is MGHRA and CDR2 is YSYEKL. Trimming took off 2 bases at V and 2 bases at J, with 7 bases between the two ends. The CDR3 has 13 amino acids. CDR3 sequence: CASSQKETYEQYF. The CDR3 DNA reads TGCGCCAGCAGCCAAAAGGAAACCTACGAGCAGTACTTC.

This rearrangement joins TRBV5-1 to TRBJ2-7, with a possible D match to TRBD2 (6 bases). Trimming removed 0 bases from V and 4 bases from J, with 8 bases in between. Germline CDR1 and CDR2: SGHRS and YFSETQ. The CDR3 consists of 13 residues. CDR3 DNA: TGCGCCAGCAGCTTGGGAGGGACTTACGAGCAGTACTTC. Translated: CASSLGGTYEQYF.

Of note for this clone: Additional DNA sequences in this sample encode the identical CDR3. The V call is TRBV5-1, the J call TRBJ2-7, with 9 nucleotides matching TRBD1. V was clipped by 0 bases and J by 2 bases; unmatched bases: 0. The CDR3 runs 14 residues. Germline loops: CDR1 SGHRS, CDR2 YFSETQ. The CDR3 reads CASSLGDRAYEQYF. The DNA of the CDR3 is TGCGCCAGCAGCTTGGGGGACAGGGCCTACGAGCAGTACTTC.

This clone appeared a few times. The V call is TRBV29-1, the J call TRBJ1-1; D perhaps matches TRBD1 (5 bases). Trimming removed 1 base at V and 4 bases at J, with 10 bases between. Germline loops: CDR1 SQVTM, CDR2 ANQGSEA. This CDR3 contains 13 residues. CDR3 residues: CSVEVGVSTEAFF. The CDR3 DNA is TGCAGCGTTGAAGTAGGGGTGAGCACTGAAGCTTTCTTT.

This sequence joins TRBV30 and TRBJ1-2; D might be TRBD1 (6 bases). Trimming stripped 4 bases from V and 5 bases from J, with 14 bases between. Germline V lookup: CDR1 GTSNPN, CDR2 SVGIG (reference sequence). The CDR3 is 13 residues long. CDR3 region: CAWTDSGGYGYTF. DNA of the CDR3: TGTGCCTGGACGGACAGCGGCGGGTATGGCTACACCTTC.

This clone was seen only a few times. The same CDR3 arises from other DNA sequences in this sample as well. The chain joins TRBV4-1 to TRBJ2-7; TRBD2 is a possible D gene (5 bases). The CDR3 spans 13 residues. Germline V gene sequence: CDR1 MGHRA, CDR2 YSYEKL. V lost 3 bases and J lost 3, with 9 bases in between. The CDR3 DNA is TGCGCCAGCAGCCAGACGGGGAGCTACGAGCAGTACTTC. Amino acids: CASSQTGSYEQYF.

This chain joins TRBV5-6 and TRBJ2-2; D ambiguous. Germline V gene data show CDR1 as SGHDT and CDR2 as YYEEEE. With 4 bases removed from V and 2 bases from J, the gap between germline ends came to 12 bases. This CDR3 contains 15 residues. The DNA of the CDR3 is TGTGCCAGCAGCCCCTTGGGCTTAAACACCGGGGAGCTGTTTTTT. It yields the protein CASSPLGLNTGELFF.

The chain uses TRBV29-1 and TRBJ2-2, with a possible D match to TRBD2 (5 bases). CDR3 length: 14 residues. Trimming shortened V by 7 bases and J by 0 bases, and 12 bases separated the two germline ends. Looked up from germline, CDR1 is SQVTM and CDR2 is ANQGSEA. CDR3 region: CSAMPGSNTGELFF. The DNA of the CDR3 is TGCAGCGCCATGCCGGGATCGAACACCGGGGAGCTGTTTTTT.

The rearrangement uses TRBV20-1 and TRBJ2-7; no reliable D call. This CDR3 has 11 amino acids. Trimming took 3 bases from V and 0 from J, leaving 3 bases between them. CDR1 DFQATT and CDR2 SNEGSKA come from the germline V gene (reference sequence). The CDR3 reads CSASGSYEQYF. The CDR3 nucleotides read TGCAGTGCTAGCGGCTCCTACGAGCAGTACTTC.

The chain recombines TRBV29-1 with TRBJ2-5, with D possibly being TRBD2 (6 bases). Germline V gene data show CDR1 as SQVTM and CDR2 as ANQGSEA. Trimming took off 2 bases at V and 5 bases at J, with 18 bases between the two ends. This CDR3 region has 15 residues. CDR3 in DNA: TGCAGCGTTGAAAGGGCTTTAGCGGAAGGGGAGACCCAGTACTTC. Its translation is CSVERALAEGETQYF.

The chain employs TRBV4-1 and TRBJ2-1; D ambiguous. The CDR3 length is 11 residues. Deletions cut 5 bases from V and 4 bases from J, with 3 bases between. Germline V gene sequence: CDR1 MGHRA, CDR2 YSYEKL. CDR3 coding DNA: TGCGCCAGCAGCACTTACAATGAGCAGTTCTTC. It is translated as CASSTYNEQFF.

This clone has more than one count but fewer than ten. The gene calls are TRBV9 and TRBJ2-7; 11 bases map to TRBD2. This CDR3 has 14 residues. In germline, CDR1 is SGDLS, CDR2 YYNGEE. V trimming: 4 bases; J trimming: 6 bases; junction bases outside the gene matches: 6. The chain's CDR3 is CASSPTSGSREQYF. The CDR3 DNA reads TGTGCCAGCAGCCCAACTAGCGGGAGTCGCGAGCAGTACTTC.

The V and J genes are TRBV27 and TRBJ2-2; TRBD1 aligns across 12 bases. The CDR3 contains 14 residues. Germline CDR1 is MNHEY and CDR2 is SMNVEV (reference sequence). V shed 5 bases, J shed 14 bases, and the junction held 9 bases outside the gene matches. The CDR3 spells CASSPGTGGEKLFF. For the CDR3, the DNA is TGTGCCAGCAGTCCAGGGACAGGGGGCGAGAAACTGTTTTTT.

The chain links TRBV5-1 to TRBJ2-2; TRBD1 might be the D (6 bases). Germline V gene lookup returns CDR1 SGHRS and CDR2 YFSETQ. The CDR3 length is 16 residues. V lost 3 bases and J lost 5, with 17 bases in between. CDR3 sequence: CASSSGHSARTGELFF. DNA of the CDR3: TGCGCCAGCAGCTCGGGACATAGCGCTAGGACCGGGGAGCTGTTTTTT.

A note on this clone: Other DNA sequences in this specimen translate into the identical CDR3. The V gene is TRBV20-1, the J gene TRBJ2-7; D is unclear. The V gene's germline CDR1 is DFQATT and CDR2 SNEGSKA (reference sequence). The length of the CDR3 is 9 residues. V shed 3 bases and J shed 4 bases, with 1 base lying between them. CDR3 DNA: TGCAGTGCTAGTTACGAGCAGTACTTC. Protein: CSASYEQYF.

The chain recombines TRBV7-9 with TRBJ2-2, with 8 bases that match TRBD1. The CDR3 has 16 residues. With V trimmed by 5 bases and J by 6 bases, 11 bases remained unmatched. CDR1 and CDR2 (germline): SEHNR, FQNEAQ (reference sequence). CDR3 residues: CASSVRDRKTSGELFF. In DNA form, the CDR3 reads TGTGCCAGCAGCGTCAGGGACAGGAAGACTTCCGGGGAGCTGTTTTTT.

This clone was recorded a few times. The rearrangement uses TRBV7-8 and TRBJ2-7; D remains ambiguous. CDR1 SGHVS and CDR2 FQNEAQ come from the germline V gene. CDR3 size: 12 residues. V lost 1 base to trimming and J lost 7 bases, with 8 bases between them. CDR3 amino acids: CASSLGGREQYF. The CDR3 region has the DNA TGTGCCAGCAGCTTAGGCGGCAGGGAGCAGTACTTC.

The J gene is TRBJ1-2, the V gene TRBV23-1, with D tentatively TRBD1 (6 bases). TRBV23-1 is classed as an ORF, of uncertain function. Deletions cut 4 bases from V and 2 bases from J, with 17 bases between. The length of the CDR3 is 16 residues. The CDR3 is CASSPLKDRGNYGYTF. Here the CDR3 DNA reads TGCGCCAGCAGTCCTCTGAAGGACAGAGGAAACTATGGCTACACCTTC.

The chain is built from TRBV29-1 and TRBJ2-1, with D possibly being TRBD1 (5 bases). The CDR3 is 15 residues long. V was cut by 2 bases and J by 2 bases, with 13 bases left in between. Germline V lookup: CDR1 SQVTM, CDR2 ANQGSEA. CDR3 protein: CSVEQRIRAYNEQFF. The CDR3 nucleotides are TGCAGCGTTGAACAGAGAATCAGGGCCTACAATGAGCAGTTCTTC.

This clone was seen a few times. This rearrangement joins TRBV7-9 to TRBJ2-7, with 9 bases matching TRBD1. The trim removed 4 bases at V and 3 bases at J, leaving 16 bases unmatched. This CDR3 has 18 amino acids. The germline gives CDR1 SEHNR, CDR2 FQNEAQ (reference sequence). CDR3 DNA sequence: TGTGCCAGCAGCTCCGCGAGGGGGGGACAGGGTTTCCGCTACGAGCAGTACTTC. It is translated as CASSSARGGQGFRYEQYF. Full variable domain (rest looked up from reference TRBV7-9 and TRBJ2-7): DTGVSQNPRHKITKRGQNVTFRCDPISEHNRLYWYRQTLGQGPEFLTYFQNEAQLEKSRLLSDRFSAERPKGSFSTLEIQRTEQGDSAMYLCASSSARGGQGFRYEQYFGPGTRLTVT.

The rearrangement uses TRBV6-6 and TRBJ2-1; D is undetermined. The CDR3 covers 11 residues. Trimming pared 5 bases from V and 10 bases from J, leaving 9 bases between. CDR1 and CDR2 from the germline V gene are MNHNY and SVGAGI (reference sequence). The CDR3 nucleotides are TGTGCCAGCAGTGACGTAGGGGAGCAGTTCTTC. Its translation: CASSDVGEQFF.

This CDR3 reads CSVVWSSSYNEQFF. The CDR3 nucleotides read TGCAGCGTTGTTTGGTCGAGCTCCTACAATGAGCAGTTCTTC. The chain links TRBV29-1 to TRBJ2-1; D ambiguous. CDR1 and CDR2 (germline): SQVTM, ANQGSEA. The CDR3 totals 14 residues. The V gene lost 4 bases and the J gene lost 0 bases, with 10 bases spanning the gap.

This chain links TRBV29-1 with TRBJ2-7; 7 bases align to TRBD1. With 3 bases clipped from V and 5 bases from J, the junction kept 4 bases outside the gene matches. This CDR3 is 12 amino acids long. Germline CDR1 reads SQVTM; CDR2 reads ANQGSEA. For the CDR3, the DNA is TGCAGCGTTGACAACAGGGGCGACGAGCAGTACTTC. It is translated as CSVDNRGDEQYF.

CDR3 in DNA: TGTGCCAGCAGCTTTTTAGTACAGGGGACAGAAGCTTTCTTT. Protein: CASSFLVQGTEAFF. The V call is TRBV11-2, the J call TRBJ1-1, with 7 bases that match TRBD1. Germline trimming cut 3 bases from V and 8 bases from J; bases unmatched to any gene: 9. Per germline, CDR1 SGHAT and CDR2 FQNNGV. This CDR3 has 14 amino acids.

This chain's CDR3 is CASSSTGTMVYEQFF. The CDR3 DNA follows: TGCGCCAGCAGCTCGACCGGGACTATGGTCTATGAGCAGTTCTTC. The J gene is TRBJ2-1, the V gene TRBV5-1; 7 positions agree with TRBD2. Germline CDR1 SGHRS, CDR2 YFSETQ. V was pared by 3 bases and J by 8 bases, with 11 bases of the junction left unmatched. This CDR3 contains 15 residues.